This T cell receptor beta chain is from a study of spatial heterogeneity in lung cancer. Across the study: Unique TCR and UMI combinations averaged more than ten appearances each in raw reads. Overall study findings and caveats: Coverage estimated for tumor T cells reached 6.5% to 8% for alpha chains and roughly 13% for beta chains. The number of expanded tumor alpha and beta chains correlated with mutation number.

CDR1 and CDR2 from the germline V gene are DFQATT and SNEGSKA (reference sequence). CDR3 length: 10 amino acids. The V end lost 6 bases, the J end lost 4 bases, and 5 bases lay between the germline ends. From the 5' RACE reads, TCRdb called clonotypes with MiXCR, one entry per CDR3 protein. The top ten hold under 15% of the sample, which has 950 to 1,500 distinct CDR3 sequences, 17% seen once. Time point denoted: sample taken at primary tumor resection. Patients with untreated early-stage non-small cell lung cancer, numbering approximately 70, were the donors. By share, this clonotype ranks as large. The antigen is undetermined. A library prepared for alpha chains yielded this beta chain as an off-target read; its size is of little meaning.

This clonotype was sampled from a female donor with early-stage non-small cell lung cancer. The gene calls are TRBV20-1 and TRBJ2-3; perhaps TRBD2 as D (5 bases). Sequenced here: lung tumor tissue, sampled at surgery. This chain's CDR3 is CSAGADTQYF. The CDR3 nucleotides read TGCAGTGCCGGGGCAGATACGCAGTATTTT.